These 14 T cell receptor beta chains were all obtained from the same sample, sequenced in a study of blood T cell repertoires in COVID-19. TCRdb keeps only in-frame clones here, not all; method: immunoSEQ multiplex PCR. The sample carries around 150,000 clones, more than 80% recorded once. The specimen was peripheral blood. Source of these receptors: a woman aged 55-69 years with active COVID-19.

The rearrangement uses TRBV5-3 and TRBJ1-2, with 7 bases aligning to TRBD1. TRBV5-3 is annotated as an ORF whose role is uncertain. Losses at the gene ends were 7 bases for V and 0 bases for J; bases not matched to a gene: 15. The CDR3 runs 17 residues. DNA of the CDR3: TGTGCCAGACTCAATATAGGAGACAGGGATGCTAACTATGGCTACACCTTC. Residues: CARLNIGDRDANYGYTF.

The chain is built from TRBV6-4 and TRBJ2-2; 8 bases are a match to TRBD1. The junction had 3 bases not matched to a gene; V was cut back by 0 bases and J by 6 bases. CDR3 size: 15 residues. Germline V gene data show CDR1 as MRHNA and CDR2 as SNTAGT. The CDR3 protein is CASSDSQGAPGELFF. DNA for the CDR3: TGTGCCAGCAGTGACTCGCAGGGGGCACCCGGGGAGCTGTTTTTT.

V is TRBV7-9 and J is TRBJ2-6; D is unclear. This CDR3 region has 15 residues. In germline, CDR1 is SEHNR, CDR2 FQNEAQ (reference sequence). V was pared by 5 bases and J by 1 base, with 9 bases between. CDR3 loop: CASSRSESGANVLTF. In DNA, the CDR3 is TGTGCCAGCAGCCGGTCGGAGTCTGGGGCCAACGTCCTGACTTTC.

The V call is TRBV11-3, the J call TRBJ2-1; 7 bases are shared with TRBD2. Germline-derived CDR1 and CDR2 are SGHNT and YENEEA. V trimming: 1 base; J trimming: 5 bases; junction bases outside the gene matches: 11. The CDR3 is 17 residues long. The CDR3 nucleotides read TGTGCCAGCAGCTTAGCGTGGGCCGGGAGGCAAGACAATGAGCAGTTCTTC. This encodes CASSLAWAGRQDNEQFF.

The CDR3, as DNA: TGTGCCAGCAGCGTAGCACCCTCCGGCGGGAGGTCCGGTGAGCAGTTCTTC. Its translation: CASSVAPSGGRSGEQFF. The V and J genes are TRBV9 and TRBJ2-1; 8 bases align to TRBD2. The V gene's germline CDR1 is SGDLS and CDR2 YYNGEE. The CDR3 has 17 amino acids. The ends lost 0 bases at V and 9 bases at J; junction bases unmatched: 14.

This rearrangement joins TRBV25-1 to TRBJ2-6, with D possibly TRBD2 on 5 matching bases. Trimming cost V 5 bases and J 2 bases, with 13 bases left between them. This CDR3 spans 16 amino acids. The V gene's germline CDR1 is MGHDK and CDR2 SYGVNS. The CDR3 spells CASSPTRRTGANVLTF. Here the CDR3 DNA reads TGTGCCAGCAGTCCTACACGGAGGACTGGGGCCAACGTCCTGACTTTC.

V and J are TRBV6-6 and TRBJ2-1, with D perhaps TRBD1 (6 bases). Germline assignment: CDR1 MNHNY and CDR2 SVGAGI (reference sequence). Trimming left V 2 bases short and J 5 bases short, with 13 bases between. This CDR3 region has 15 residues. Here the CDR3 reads CASSYPRGLDNEQFF. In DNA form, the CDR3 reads TGTGCCAGCAGTTACCCCAGGGGCCTAGACAATGAGCAGTTCTTC.

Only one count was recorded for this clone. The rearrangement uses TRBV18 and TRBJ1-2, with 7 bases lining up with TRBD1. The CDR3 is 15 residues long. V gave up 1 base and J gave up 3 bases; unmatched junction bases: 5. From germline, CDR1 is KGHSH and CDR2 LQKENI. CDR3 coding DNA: TGTGCCAGCTCACCACGCCAGGGGGAGGACTATGGCTACACCTTC. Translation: CASSPRQGEDYGYTF.

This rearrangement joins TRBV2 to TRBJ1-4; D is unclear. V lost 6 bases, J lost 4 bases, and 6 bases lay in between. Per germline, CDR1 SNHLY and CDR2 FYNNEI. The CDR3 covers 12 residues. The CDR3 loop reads CASRRVNEKLFF. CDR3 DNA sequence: TGTGCCAGCAGACGCGTTAATGAAAAACTGTTTTTT.

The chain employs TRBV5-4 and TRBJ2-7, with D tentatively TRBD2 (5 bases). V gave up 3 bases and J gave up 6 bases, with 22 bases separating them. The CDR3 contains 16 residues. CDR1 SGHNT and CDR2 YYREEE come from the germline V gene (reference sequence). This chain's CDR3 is CASSSPTSTSGAEQYF. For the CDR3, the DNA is TGTGCCAGCAGCTCCCCCACAAGTACTAGTGGAGCCGAGCAGTACTTC.

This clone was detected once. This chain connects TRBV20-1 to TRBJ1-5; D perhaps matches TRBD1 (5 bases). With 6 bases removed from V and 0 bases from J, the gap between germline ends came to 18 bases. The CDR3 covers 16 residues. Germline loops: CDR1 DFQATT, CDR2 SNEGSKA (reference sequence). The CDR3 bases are TGCAGTGCAAGTCGGGCTTTTGACAGTAGCAATCAGCCCCAGCATTTT. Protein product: CSASRAFDSSNQPQHF.

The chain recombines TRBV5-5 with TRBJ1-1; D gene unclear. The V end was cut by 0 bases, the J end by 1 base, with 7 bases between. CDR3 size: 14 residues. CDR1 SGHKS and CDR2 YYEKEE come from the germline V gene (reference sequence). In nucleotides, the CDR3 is TGTGCCAGCAGCTTGGGGGCGGGGAACACTGAAGCTTTCTTT. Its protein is CASSLGAGNTEAFF.

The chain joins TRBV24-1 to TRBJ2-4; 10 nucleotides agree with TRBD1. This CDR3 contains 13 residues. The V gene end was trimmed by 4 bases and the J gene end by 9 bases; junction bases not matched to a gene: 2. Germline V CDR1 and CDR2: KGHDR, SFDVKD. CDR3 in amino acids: CATSERTGGIQYF. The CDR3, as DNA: TGTGCCACCAGTGAAAGGACAGGGGGCATTCAGTACTTC.

The CDR3 loop reads CASSVDGGSLGEQFF. The CDR3 bases are TGTGCCAGCAGCGTAGACGGGGGGTCTCTGGGTGAGCAGTTCTTC. The V gene is TRBV9, the J gene TRBJ2-1; 7 bases line up with TRBD2. Germline assignment: CDR1 SGDLS and CDR2 YYNGEE. This CDR3 contains 15 residues. The J segment lost 9 bases and the V segment lost 0 bases, leaving 9 bases of the junction unmatched. Combining the CDR3 with reference TRBV9 and TRBJ2-1 gives the whole variable domain DSGVTQTPKHLITATGQRVTLRCSPRSGDLSVYWYQQSLDQGLQFLIQYYNGEERAKGNILERFSAQQFPDLHSELNLSSLELGDSALYFCASSVDGGSLGEQFFGPGTRLTVL.